These 28 T cell receptor beta chains originate from one sample sequenced in a study of T cells in Graves' hyperthyroidism and ophthalmopathy. RNA transcripts yielded amplified TCR beta CDR3 regions. Carried out on the TCR CDR3, a first-round RT-PCR used the HTBI primer set. TCRdb reanalysed the multiplex PCR reads using MiXCR and keeps one entry per CDR3 protein. The data contain about 640,000 distinct CDR3 sequences, about a fifth of them singletons. The sample consisted of blood. The receptors come from a young man with Graves' ophthalmopathy.

The chain combines TRBV28 with TRBJ2-4; D unresolved. Trimming cost V 5 bases and J 8 bases, with 13 bases left between them. Germline-derived CDR1 and CDR2 are MDHEN and SYDVKM. This CDR3 has 13 residues. The CDR3 loop reads CASSPPSKDIQYF. DNA of the CDR3: TGTGCCAGCAGTCCCCCCTCTAAAGACATTCAGTACTTC. The entire variable domain, with the rest obtained from reference TRBV28 and TRBJ2-4, is as follows: DVKVTQSSRYLVKRTGEKVFLECVQDMDHENMFWYRQDPGLGLRLIYFSYDVKMKEKGDIPEGYSVSREKKERFSLILESASTNQTSMYLCASSPPSKDIQYFGAGTRLSVL.

The rearrangement links TRBV9 to TRBJ2-7; 7 positions match TRBD1. In germline, CDR1 is SGDLS, CDR2 YYNGEE. V was pared by 4 bases and J by 6 bases, with 7 bases of the junction left unmatched. The CDR3 consists of 13 residues. CDR3 sequence reads: CASSHRDSPEQYF. The CDR3 region has the DNA TGTGCCAGCAGCCACCGGGACAGCCCCGAGCAGTACTTC.

This sequence joins TRBV20-1 and TRBJ2-7, with a tentative D call TRBD1 (6 bases). The V gene lost 0 bases and the J gene lost 5 bases, with 17 bases spanning the gap. CDR3 size: 15 residues. From germline, CDR1 is DFQATT and CDR2 SNEGSKA (reference sequence). The CDR3 is CSAREREGGNHEQYF. The CDR3 nucleotides read TGCAGTGCTAGAGAACGGGAAGGGGGTAACCACGAGCAGTACTTC.

This clonotype appeared many times. The J gene is TRBJ1-1, the V gene TRBV28, with a possible D match to TRBD1 (5 bases). The CDR3 consists of 17 residues. CDR1 and CDR2 (germline): MDHEN, SYDVKM. V was cut by 6 bases and J by 0 bases, with 20 bases left in between. The CDR3 sequence is CASSQDRATLMNTEAFF. CDR3 sequence (DNA): TGTGCCAGCAGCCAAGACAGAGCGACTCTCATGAACACTGAAGCTTTCTTT.

This clonotype has just a few counts. This chain uses TRBV2 with TRBJ2-2; no clear D. The CDR3 covers 14 residues. Trimming left V 7 bases short and J 6 bases short, with 15 bases between. Germline V gene sequence: CDR1 SNHLY, CDR2 FYNNEI. The CDR3 DNA reads TGTGCCAGCACCCCGCTAGGTGGCCCCGGGGAGCTGTTTTTT. It codes for CASTPLGGPGELFF.

The chain couples TRBV6-1 to TRBJ1-4; 8 bases agree with TRBD1. After removal of 5 bases from V and 10 bases from J, the junction contained 15 bases not matched to a gene. This CDR3 region has 16 residues. CDR1 is MNHNS, CDR2 SASEGT, per germline. CDR3 sequence: CASSFRSGGAGGKLFF. The CDR3 DNA reads TGTGCCAGCAGTTTCCGATCAGGGGGCGCCGGAGGAAAACTGTTTTTT.

This clonotype has just a few counts. The rearrangement uses TRBV30 and TRBJ1-1; the D is unclear. Germline V CDR1 and CDR2: GTSNPN, SVGIG (reference sequence). This CDR3 is built from 14 residues. V dropped 2 bases and J dropped 6 bases, with 16 bases sitting between them. The CDR3 is CAWSMNSYAAEAFF. The CDR3 DNA follows: TGTGCCTGGAGTATGAACAGTTATGCCGCTGAAGCTTTCTTT.

This clonotype occurred a few times. The chain combines TRBV7-6 with TRBJ2-2; 8 bases are shared with TRBD2. The CDR3 has 15 amino acids. The V gene's germline CDR1 is SGHVS and CDR2 FNYEAQ. V trimming: 1 base; J trimming: 4 bases; junction bases outside the gene matches: 2. CDR3 residues: CASSLDSGATGELFF. CDR3 bases: TGTGCCAGCAGCTTAGATAGCGGGGCCACCGGGGAGCTGTTTTTT.

In its sample, this clonotype was seen once. The rearrangement joins TRBV10-3 to TRBJ2-5; D is possibly TRBD2 (5 bases). V lost 8 bases, J lost 1 base, and 11 bases lay in between. The germline V gene has CDR1 ENHRY and CDR2 SYGVKD. CDR3 length: 13 amino acids. CDR3 protein: CAIGSGLQETQYF. The CDR3 nucleotides are TGTGCCATCGGGAGCGGTCTCCAAGAGACCCAGTACTTC.

The J gene is TRBJ2-7, the V gene TRBV14; D is perhaps TRBD1 or TRBD2 (5 bases each). The CDR3 totals 18 residues. Per germline, CDR1 SGHDN and CDR2 FVKESK. V lost 0 bases, J lost 7 bases, and 25 bases lay in between. CDR3 amino acids: CASSQDGFPGRQSGEQYF. CDR3 in DNA: TGTGCCAGCAGCCAAGATGGATTTCCGGGTAGACAGTCGGGAGAGCAGTACTTC.

V usage is TRBV4-2 and J usage is TRBJ2-3; 7 bases match TRBD2. From germline, CDR1 is LGHNA and CDR2 YNFKEQ. CDR3 length: 16 amino acids. V shed 7 bases and J 4 bases; nucleotides not matched to a gene: 14. CDR3 sequence (DNA): TGTGCCAGCAACCCAATGGGGGGGAGAGGTGCAGATACGCAGTATTTT. Translated: CASNPMGGRGADTQYF.

This clonotype was counted only a few times. V usage is TRBV20-1 and J usage is TRBJ1-5, with a tentative D call TRBD1 (6 bases). The CDR3 consists of 16 residues. Germline CDR1 and CDR2: DFQATT and SNEGSKA (reference sequence). V lost 2 bases and J 2 bases, leaving 16 bases between the germline ends. Here the CDR3 reads CSARKGGGRGNQPQHF. DNA for the CDR3: TGCAGTGCTAGAAAGGGAGGGGGACGTGGCAATCAGCCCCAGCATTTT.

This clonotype was counted between two and nine times. At one end the junction does not follow the germline gene, possibly because of a read error. The chain combines TRBV6-1 with TRBJ2-5; no clear D. The germline CDR1 and CDR2 sequences are MNHNS and SASEGT. The CDR3 is made up of 10 amino acids. The CDR3 nucleotides are TGTGCCAGCAGGGAAGAGACCCAGTACTTC. This codes for CASREETQYF.

In this sample, this clonotype turned up many times. This sequence joins TRBV7-9 and TRBJ2-1; D is possibly TRBD2 (5 bases). Germline loops: CDR1 SEHNR, CDR2 FQNEAQ (reference sequence). V gave up 1 base and J gave up 12 bases, with 7 bases separating them. The CDR3 sequence is 11 residues long. As DNA, the CDR3 is TGTGCCAGCAGCTTAGAAAGCGGGCAGTTCTTC. This sequence encodes CASSLESGQFF.

This clonotype has a count of ten or more. The chain combines TRBV20-1 with TRBJ1-2; a weak D match, TRBD1 (5 bases). Germline assignment: CDR1 DFQATT and CDR2 SNEGSKA (reference sequence). V shed 3 bases and J shed 8 bases, with 22 bases lying between them. This CDR3 is 15 amino acids long. In DNA form, the CDR3 reads TGCAGTGCTAGTGTATTTGGGGACCCCCTAGGGGGCTACACCTTC. Protein sequence: CSASVFGDPLGGYTF.

This clonotype has ten or more counts. The chain carries TRBV6-2 or TRBV6-3 and TRBJ2-2; no clear D gene. The CDR3 is 16 residues long. V was pared by 1 base and J by 2 bases, with 11 bases between. Germline CDR1 reads MNHEY; CDR2 reads SVGEGT. CDR3 nucleotide sequence: TGTGCCAGCAGTTACTGGTTCGCGGCCAACACCGGGGAGCTGTTTTTT. It yields the protein CASSYWFAANTGELFF.

The sample holds a few counts of this clonotype. The rearrangement links TRBV2 to TRBJ2-6; D is unresolved. The germline CDR1 and CDR2 sequences are SNHLY and FYNNEI. This CDR3 comprises 16 residues. Between the trimmed V and J ends, which lost 1 base and 1 base, there was a span of 8 bases. CDR3 nucleotides: TGTGCCAGCAGTGAAGGGAAGTGGTCTGGGGCCAACGTCCTGACTTTC. Its translation is CASSEGKWSGANVLTF.

This chain connects TRBV29-1 to TRBJ2-3, with TRBD2 matching over 8 bases. This CDR3 comprises 12 residues. Losses at the gene ends were 8 bases for V and 3 bases for J; bases not matched to a gene: 4. Germline CDR1 and CDR2: SQVTM and ANQGSEA. This CDR3 is CSSTSATDTQYF. The CDR3, as DNA: TGCAGCTCGACTAGCGCTACAGATACGCAGTATTTT.

CDR3 amino acids: CASSRTGRTYEQYF. CDR3 nucleotides: TGTGCCAGCAGCCGCACAGGGAGGACCTACGAGCAGTACTTC. J is TRBJ2-7 and V is TRBV12-3 or TRBV12-4, with D perhaps given as TRBD1 or TRBD2 (6 bases each). This CDR3 is 14 amino acids long. Trimming took off 6 bases at V and 2 bases at J, with 14 bases between the two ends.

The chain employs TRBV30 and TRBJ2-1, with a weak D call TRBD2 (6 bases). The CDR3 covers 17 residues. Germline assignment: CDR1 GTSNPN and CDR2 SVGIG (reference sequence). V lost 2 bases, J lost 5 bases, and 22 bases lay in between. The CDR3 here is CAWSPLVLASLNNEQFF. DNA for the CDR3: TGTGCCTGGAGTCCCCTTGTACTAGCTTCTCTGAACAATGAGCAGTTCTTC.

The genes are TRBV5-4 and TRBJ2-7; D is uncertain. Per germline, CDR1 SGHNT and CDR2 YYREEE (reference sequence). The CDR3 totals 15 residues. V lost 0 bases and J 1 base, leaving 11 bases between the germline ends. As DNA, the CDR3 is TGTGCCAGCAGCTTGGAACGGAGTACGTCCTACGAGCAGTACTTC. It specifies CASSLERSTSYEQYF. The full variable domain, rest sourced from reference TRBV5-4 and TRBJ2-7, is ETGVTQSPTHLIKTRGQQVTLRCSSQSGHNTVSWYQQALGQGPQFIFQYYREEENGRGNFPPRFSGLQFPNYSSELNVNALELDDSALYLCASSLERSTSYEQYFGPGTRLTVT.

This clonotype turned up a few times. The chain couples TRBV7-6 to TRBJ1-5; tentatively, D is TRBD1 (5 bases). The CDR3 sequence is 16 residues long. Germline CDR1 reads SGHVS; CDR2 reads FNYEAQ. Trimming stripped 1 base from V and 1 base from J, with 11 bases between. The CDR3 loop reads CASSLEYPGSNQPQHF. The CDR3 coding sequence is TGTGCCAGCAGCTTAGAGTACCCAGGGAGCAATCAGCCCCAGCATTTT.

The table lists this clonotype with many counts. The chain combines TRBV2 with TRBJ2-1; 9 bases align to TRBD1. V dropped 8 bases and J dropped 9; count of bases not matched to a gene: 11. The germline V gene has CDR1 SNHLY and CDR2 FYNNEI. The CDR3 contains 14 residues. CDR3: CASFGQGLMGEQFF. The CDR3 region has the DNA TGTGCCAGCTTTGGACAGGGGCTGATGGGTGAGCAGTTCTTC. Looking up the rest from reference TRBV2 and TRBJ2-1 gives the full variable domain: EPEVTQTPSHQVTQMGQEVILRCVPISNHLYFYWYRQILGQKVEFLVSFYNNEISEKSEIFDDQFSVERPDGSNFTLKIRSTKLEDSAMYFCASFGQGLMGEQFFGPGTRLTVL.

In this sample, this clonotype turned up many times. The V gene is TRBV3-1, the J gene TRBJ2-5, with a possible D match to TRBD2 (7 bases). The CDR3 contains 17 residues. Germline values: CDR1 LGHDT, CDR2 YNNKEL (reference sequence). V dropped 0 bases and J dropped 2 bases, with 16 bases sitting between them. For the CDR3, the DNA is TGTGCCAGCAGCCAAGAGGGGGCTAGCGGAAGTCAAGAGACCCAGTACTTC. Its protein product is CASSQEGASGSQETQYF.

The table lists this clonotype with many counts. V is TRBV7-2 and J is TRBJ1-6; D not certain. Trimming cost V 4 bases and J 10 bases, with 14 bases left between them. CDR3 length equals 14 residues. Germline V gene sequence: CDR1 SGHTA, CDR2 FQGNSA. The CDR3 bases are TGTGCCAGCAGCTCAAGGCAGGTTGGATCACCCCTCCACTTT. Translation gives CASSSRQVGSPLHF.

This clonotype was picked up many times. V usage is TRBV2 and J usage is TRBJ2-3, with TRBD2 identical over 7 bases. The germline CDR1 and CDR2 sequences are SNHLY and FYNNEI. The CDR3 sequence is 13 residues long. Germline trimming cut 8 bases from V and 6 bases from J; bases unmatched to any gene: 8. CDR3 bases: TGTGCCAGCCTGGCGGGAGAGGCCGATACGCAGTATTTT. The encoded protein is CASLAGEADTQYF.

Notes on this clonotype: The missing conserved phenylalanine or tryptophan at the end of this CDR3 makes a read error likely. V and J are TRBV29-1 and TRBJ1-1; weak D call: TRBD1 (6 bases). The V gene's germline CDR1 is SQVTM and CDR2 ANQGSEA. There are 18 residues in the CDR3. Trimming took 3 bases from V and 1 from J, leaving 24 bases between them. CDR3 nucleotides: TGCAGCGTTGAGTTACGTGGCGGTGGACAGCGGGGGAACACTGAAGCTTTCCTT. This gives the protein CSVELRGGGQRGNTEAFL.

This clonotype was recorded a few times. This chain uses TRBV29-1 with TRBJ1-1, with 9 positions matching TRBD1. The germline gives CDR1 SQVTM, CDR2 ANQGSEA. V was clipped by 6 bases and J by 5 bases; unmatched bases: 10. The CDR3 sequence is 14 residues long. CDR3 loop: CSVRPGTGYTEAFF. In DNA form, the CDR3 reads TGCAGCGTCAGACCCGGGACAGGGTATACTGAAGCTTTCTTT.